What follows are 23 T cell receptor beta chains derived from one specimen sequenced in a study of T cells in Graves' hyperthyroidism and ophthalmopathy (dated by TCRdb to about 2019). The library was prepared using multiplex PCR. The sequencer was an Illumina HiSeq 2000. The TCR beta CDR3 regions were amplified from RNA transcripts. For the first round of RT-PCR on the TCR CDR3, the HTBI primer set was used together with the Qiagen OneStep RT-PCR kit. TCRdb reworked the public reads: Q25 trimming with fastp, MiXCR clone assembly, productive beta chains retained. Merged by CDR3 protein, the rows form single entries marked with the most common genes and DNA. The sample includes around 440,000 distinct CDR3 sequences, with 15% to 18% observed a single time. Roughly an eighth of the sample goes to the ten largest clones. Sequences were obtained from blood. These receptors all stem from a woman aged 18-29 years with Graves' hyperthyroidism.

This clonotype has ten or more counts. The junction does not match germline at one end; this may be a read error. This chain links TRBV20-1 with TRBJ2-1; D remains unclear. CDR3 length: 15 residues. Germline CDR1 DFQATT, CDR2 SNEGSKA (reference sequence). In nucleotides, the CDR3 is TGCAGTGCTAGAGCTTCTAGGACGCCCCTCAATCAGCAGTTCTTC. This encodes CSARASRTPLNQQFF.

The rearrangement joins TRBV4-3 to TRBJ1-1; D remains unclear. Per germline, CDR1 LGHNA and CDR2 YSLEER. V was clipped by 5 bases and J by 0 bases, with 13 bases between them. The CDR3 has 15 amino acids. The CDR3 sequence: CASSSSALVNTEAFF. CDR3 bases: TGCGCCAGCAGCAGCAGTGCCTTGGTGAACACTGAAGCTTTCTTT.

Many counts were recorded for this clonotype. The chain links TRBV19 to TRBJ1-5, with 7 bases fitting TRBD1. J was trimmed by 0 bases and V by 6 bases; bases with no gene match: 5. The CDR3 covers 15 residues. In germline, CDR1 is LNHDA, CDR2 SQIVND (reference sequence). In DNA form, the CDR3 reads TGTGCCAGTAGGGACAGGTCATATAGCAATCAGCCCCAGCATTTT. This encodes CASRDRSYSNQPQHF.

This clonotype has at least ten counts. CDR3 in DNA: TGTGCCAGCACTAGCGGGATAGGGGAGCAGTTCTTC. Translation: CASTSGIGEQFF. The V call is TRBV28, the J call TRBJ2-1; the match to TRBD2 covers 9 bases. Germline CDR1 MDHEN, CDR2 SYDVKM. CDR3 length: 12 amino acids. With 7 bases clipped from V and 10 bases from J, the junction kept 5 bases outside the gene matches. The variable domain in full, completed from reference TRBV28 and TRBJ2-1, reads DVKVTQSSRYLVKRTGEKVFLECVQDMDHENMFWYRQDPGLGLRLIYFSYDVKMKEKGDIPEGYSVSREKKERFSLILESASTNQTSMYLCASTSGIGEQFFGPGTRLTVL.

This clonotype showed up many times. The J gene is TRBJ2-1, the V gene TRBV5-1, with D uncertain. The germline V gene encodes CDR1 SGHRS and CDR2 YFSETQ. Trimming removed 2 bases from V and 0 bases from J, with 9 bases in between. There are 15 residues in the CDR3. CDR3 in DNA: TGCGCCAGCAGCTTTTCACGGAGCTCCTACAATGAGCAGTTCTTC. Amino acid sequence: CASSFSRSSYNEQFF. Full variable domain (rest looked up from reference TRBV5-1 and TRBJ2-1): KAGVTQTPRYLIKTRGQQVTLSCSPISGHRSVSWYQQTPGQGLQFLFEYFSETQRNKGNFPGRFSGRQFSNSRSEMNVSTLELGDSALYLCASSFSRSSYNEQFFGPGTRLTVL.

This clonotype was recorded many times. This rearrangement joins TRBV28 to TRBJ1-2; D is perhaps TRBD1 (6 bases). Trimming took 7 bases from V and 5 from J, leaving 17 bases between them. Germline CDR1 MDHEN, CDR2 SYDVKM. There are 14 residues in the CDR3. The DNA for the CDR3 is TGTGCCAGCACCCTGGCGGGGGCGGGATATGGCTACACCTTC. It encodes CASTLAGAGYGYTF.

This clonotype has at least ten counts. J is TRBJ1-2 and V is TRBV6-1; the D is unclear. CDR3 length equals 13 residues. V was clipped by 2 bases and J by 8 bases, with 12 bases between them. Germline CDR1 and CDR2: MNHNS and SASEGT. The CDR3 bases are TGTGCCAGCAGTGAACTACGGGGAAGCGGCTACACCTTC. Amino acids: CASSELRGSGYTF.

CDR3 amino acids: CASVRTLGTDTQYF. CDR3 nucleotides: TGTGCCAGCGTACGAACTTTGGGGACAGATACGCAGTATTTT. This rearrangement joins TRBV2 to TRBJ2-3; no clear D. The CDR3 is 14 amino acids. V was cut by 8 bases and J by 3 bases, with 15 bases left in between. Germline V gene sequence: CDR1 SNHLY, CDR2 FYNNEI.

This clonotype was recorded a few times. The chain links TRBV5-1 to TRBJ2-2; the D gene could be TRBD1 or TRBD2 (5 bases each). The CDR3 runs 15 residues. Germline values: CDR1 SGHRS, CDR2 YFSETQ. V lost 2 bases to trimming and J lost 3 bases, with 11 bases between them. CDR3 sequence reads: CASSLLGADTGELFF. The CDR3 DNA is TGCGCCAGCAGCTTACTAGGGGCCGACACCGGGGAGCTGTTTTTT.

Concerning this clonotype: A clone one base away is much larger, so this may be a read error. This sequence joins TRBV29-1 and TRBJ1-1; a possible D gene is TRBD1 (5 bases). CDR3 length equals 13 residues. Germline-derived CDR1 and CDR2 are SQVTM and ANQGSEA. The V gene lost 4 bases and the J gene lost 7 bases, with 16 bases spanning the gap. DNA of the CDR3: TGCAGCGTTGTCTTGGACAACCGAGTTGAAGCTTTCTTT. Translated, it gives CSVVLDNRVEAFF. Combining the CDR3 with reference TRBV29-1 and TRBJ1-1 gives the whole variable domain SAVISQKPSRDICQRGTSLTIQCQVDSQVTMMFWYRQQPGQSLTLIATANQGSEATYESGFVIDKFPISRPNLTFSTLTVSNMSPEDSSIYLCSVVLDNRVEAFFGQGTRLTVV.

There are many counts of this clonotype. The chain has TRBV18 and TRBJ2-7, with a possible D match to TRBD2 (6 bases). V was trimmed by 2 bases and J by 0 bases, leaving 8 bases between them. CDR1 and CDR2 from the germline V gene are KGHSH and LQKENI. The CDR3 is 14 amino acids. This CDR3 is CASSPRRDSYEQYF. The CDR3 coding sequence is TGTGCCAGCTCACCAAGGCGGGACTCCTACGAGCAGTACTTC.

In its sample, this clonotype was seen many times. CDR3 sequence reads: CASRDGQASTNEKLFF. The DNA of the CDR3 is TGTGCCAGCAGAGATGGACAGGCCTCAACTAATGAAAAACTGTTTTTT. The V and J genes are TRBV7-9 and TRBJ1-4, with TRBD1 matching 7 bases. Germline V lookup: CDR1 SEHNR, CDR2 FQNEAQ (reference sequence). J was trimmed by 0 bases and V by 6 bases; bases with no gene match: 7. The CDR3 is 16 residues long.

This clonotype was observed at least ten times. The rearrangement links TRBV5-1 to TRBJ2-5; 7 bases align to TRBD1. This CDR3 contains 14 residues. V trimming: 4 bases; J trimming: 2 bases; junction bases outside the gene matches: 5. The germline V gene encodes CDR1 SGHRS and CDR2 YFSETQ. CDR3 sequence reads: CASSLGTAQETQYF. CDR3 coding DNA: TGCGCCAGCAGCCTCGGGACAGCGCAAGAGACCCAGTACTTC. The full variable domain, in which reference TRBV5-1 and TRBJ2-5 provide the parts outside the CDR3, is KAGVTQTPRYLIKTRGQQVTLSCSPISGHRSVSWYQQTPGQGLQFLFEYFSETQRNKGNFPGRFSGRQFSNSRSEMNVSTLELGDSALYLCASSLGTAQETQYFGPGTRLLVL.

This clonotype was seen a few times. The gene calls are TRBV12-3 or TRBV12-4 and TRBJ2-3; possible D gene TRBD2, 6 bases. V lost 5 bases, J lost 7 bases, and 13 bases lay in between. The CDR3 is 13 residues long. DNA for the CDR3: TGTGCCAGCAGTCCGACTAGTTCTCATACGCAGTATTTT. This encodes CASSPTSSHTQYF.

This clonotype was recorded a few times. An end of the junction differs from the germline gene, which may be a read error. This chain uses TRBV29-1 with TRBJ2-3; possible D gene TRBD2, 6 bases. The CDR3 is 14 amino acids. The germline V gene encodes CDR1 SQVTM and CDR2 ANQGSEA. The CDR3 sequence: CSIDDWGVADTQYF. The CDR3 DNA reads TGCAGCATTGATGACTGGGGGGTAGCAGATACGCAGTATTTT.

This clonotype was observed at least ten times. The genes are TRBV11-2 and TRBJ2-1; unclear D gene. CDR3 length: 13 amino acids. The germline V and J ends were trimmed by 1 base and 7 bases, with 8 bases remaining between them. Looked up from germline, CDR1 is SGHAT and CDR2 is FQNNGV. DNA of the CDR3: TGTGCCAGCAGCTTAGTTAAAGGGAATGAGCAGTTCTTC. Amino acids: CASSLVKGNEQFF.

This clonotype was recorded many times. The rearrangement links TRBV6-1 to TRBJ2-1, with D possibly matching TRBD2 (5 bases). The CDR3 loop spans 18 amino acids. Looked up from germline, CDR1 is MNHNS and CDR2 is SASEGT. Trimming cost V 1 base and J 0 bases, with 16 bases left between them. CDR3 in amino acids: CASSEERFGYYSYNEQFF. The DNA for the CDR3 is TGTGCCAGCAGTGAAGAGCGGTTTGGCTACTACTCCTACAATGAGCAGTTCTTC.

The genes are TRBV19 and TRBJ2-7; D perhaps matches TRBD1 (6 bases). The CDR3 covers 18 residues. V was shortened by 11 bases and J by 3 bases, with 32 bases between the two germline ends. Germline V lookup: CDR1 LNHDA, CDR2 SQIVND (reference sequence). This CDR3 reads CAPISPKPTPGANYEQYF. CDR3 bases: TGTGCCCCGATATCCCCAAAACCTACCCCAGGGGCGAACTACGAGCAGTACTTC. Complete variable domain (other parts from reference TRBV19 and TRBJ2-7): DGGITQSPKYLFRKEGQNVTLSCEQNLNHDAMYWYRQDPGQGLRLIYYSQIVNDFQKGDIAEGYSVSREKKESFPLTVTSAQKNPTAFYLCAPISPKPTPGANYEQYFGPGTRLTVT.

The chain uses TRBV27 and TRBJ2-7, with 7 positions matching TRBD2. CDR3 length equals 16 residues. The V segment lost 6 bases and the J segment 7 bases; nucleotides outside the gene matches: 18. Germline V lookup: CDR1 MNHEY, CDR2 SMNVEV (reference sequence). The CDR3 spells CASRNPAGTTSGEQYF. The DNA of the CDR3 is TGTGCCAGCAGAAACCCGGCCGGGACTACTTCGGGAGAGCAGTACTTC.

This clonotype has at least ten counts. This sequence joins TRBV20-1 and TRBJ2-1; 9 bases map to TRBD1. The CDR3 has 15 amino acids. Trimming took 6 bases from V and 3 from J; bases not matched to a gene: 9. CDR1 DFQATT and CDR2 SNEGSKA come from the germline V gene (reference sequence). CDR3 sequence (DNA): TGCAGTGCCTCCCGGACAGGGGTTTTCTACAATGAGCAGTTCTTC. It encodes CSASRTGVFYNEQFF.

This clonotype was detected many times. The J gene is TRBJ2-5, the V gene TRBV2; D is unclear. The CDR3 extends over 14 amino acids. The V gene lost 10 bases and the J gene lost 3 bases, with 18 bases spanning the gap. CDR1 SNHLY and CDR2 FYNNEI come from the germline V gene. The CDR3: CAIKAGPVEETQYF. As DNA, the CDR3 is TGTGCCATCAAGGCAGGCCCCGTGGAAGAGACCCAGTACTTC.

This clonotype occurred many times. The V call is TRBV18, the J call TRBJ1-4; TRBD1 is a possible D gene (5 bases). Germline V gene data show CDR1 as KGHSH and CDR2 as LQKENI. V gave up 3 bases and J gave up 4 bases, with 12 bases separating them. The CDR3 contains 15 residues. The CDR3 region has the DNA TGTGCCAGCTCACCCTCGTCAGGGCTTAATGAAAAACTGTTTTTT. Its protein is CASSPSSGLNEKLFF.

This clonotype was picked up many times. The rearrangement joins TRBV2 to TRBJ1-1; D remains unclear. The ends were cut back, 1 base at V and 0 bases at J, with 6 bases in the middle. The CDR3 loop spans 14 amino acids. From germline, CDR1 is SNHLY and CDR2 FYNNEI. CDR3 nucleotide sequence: TGTGCCAGCAGTGAAGGGACGGTGAACACTGAAGCTTTCTTT. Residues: CASSEGTVNTEAFF. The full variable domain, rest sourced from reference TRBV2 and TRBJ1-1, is EPEVTQTPSHQVTQMGQEVILRCVPISNHLYFYWYRQILGQKVEFLVSFYNNEISEKSEIFDDQFSVERPDGSNFTLKIRSTKLEDSAMYFCASSEGTVNTEAFFGQGTRLTVV.